Listed below are T cell receptor beta chains from one sample, sequenced in a study of OX40 agonist ivuxolimab in advanced cancers. This table comes from immunoSEQ multiplex PCR, and its TCRdb copy is limited to in-frame clones, with some not included. Seen here are approximately 74,000 clones, about nine tenths observed once, and the top ten hold approximately 2%. This material consisted of CD4+ or CD8+ T cells sorted from blood, taken in a trial of the OX40 agonist ivuxolimab. These receptors came from an adult with an advanced solid tumor such as melanoma, head and neck, liver or kidney cancer. Both conserved end residues are part of each CDR3. The order of the fields is D gene, V gene, clone size, CDR3 protein. D genes are given only for firm matches. Part of the rows lack a size; the others show once, few, many or a class for expanded clones.

>-|TRBV5-6|-
CASSVDRSGTDTQYF
>-|TRBV10-3|-
CAISEGGEQYF
>TRBD1|TRBV18|-
CASSPPGTASTDTQYF
>TRBD1|TRBV6-5|-
CASSIGQGAGGYTF
>-|TRBV7-2|once
CASSLTGGLNEKLFF
>-|TRBV7-6|once
CASSLIARVSEPGNTIYF
>-|TRBV29-1|-
CSVVRNTEAFF
>TRBD1|TRBV5-1|once
CASSQGTAQETQYF
>-|TRBV7-2|-
CASSLRRGWTEAFF
>-|TRBV5-1|-
CASSFLGDTEAFF